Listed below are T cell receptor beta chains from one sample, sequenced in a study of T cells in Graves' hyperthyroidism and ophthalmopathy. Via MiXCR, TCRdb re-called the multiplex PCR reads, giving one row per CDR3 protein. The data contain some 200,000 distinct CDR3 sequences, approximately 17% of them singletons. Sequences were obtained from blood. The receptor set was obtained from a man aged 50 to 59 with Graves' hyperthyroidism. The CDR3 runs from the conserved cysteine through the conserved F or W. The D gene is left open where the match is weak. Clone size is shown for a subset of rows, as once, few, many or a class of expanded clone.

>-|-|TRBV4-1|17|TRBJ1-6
CASSQGLSRGYNSPLHF
TGCGCCAGCAGCCAAGGACTCTCCCGGGGGTATAATTCACCCCTCCACTTT
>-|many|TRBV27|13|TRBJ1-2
CASSLDPIYGYTF
TGTGCCAGCAGTTTAGACCCCATCTATGGCTACACCTTC
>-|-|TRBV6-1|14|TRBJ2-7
CASSSLIQGYEQYF
TGTGCCAGCAGTTCCCTAATCCAGGGGTACGAGCAGTACTTC
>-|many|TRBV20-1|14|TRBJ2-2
CSAYRTVNTGELFF
TGCAGTGCCTACAGGACTGTGAACACCGGGGAGCTGTTTTTT
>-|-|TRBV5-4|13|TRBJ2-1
CASSSVSYNEQFF
TGTGCCAGCAGCTCGGTTAGCTACAATGAGCAGTTCTTC
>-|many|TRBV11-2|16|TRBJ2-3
CASSASTYGTTDTQYF
TGTGCCAGCAGTGCCAGTACGTACGGGACCACAGATACGCAGTATTTT
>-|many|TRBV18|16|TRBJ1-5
CASSPSGGGGNQPQHF
TGTGCCAGCTCACCAAGTGGAGGGGGAGGTAATCAGCCCCAGCATTTT
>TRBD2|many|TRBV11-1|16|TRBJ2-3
CASSWRLAGSADTQYF
TGTGCCAGCAGCTGGAGACTAGCGGGAAGTGCAGATACGCAGTATTTT
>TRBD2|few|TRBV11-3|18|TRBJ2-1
CASSLDLTSGRAYNEQFF
TGTGCCAGCAGCTTAGATCTAACTAGCGGGAGGGCCTACAATGAGCAGTTCTTC
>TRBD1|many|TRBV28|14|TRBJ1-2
CASSSTGQVHGYTF
TGTGCCAGCAGCTCCACCGGACAGGTCCATGGCTACACCTTC
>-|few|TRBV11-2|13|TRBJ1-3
CASSLITGNTIYF
TGTGCCAGCAGCCTAATCACTGGAAACACCATATATTTT
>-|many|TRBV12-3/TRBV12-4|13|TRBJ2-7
CASSLVEGGEQYF
TGTGCCAGCAGTTTAGTCGAGGGGGGAGAGCAGTACTTC